This paragraph covers one T cell receptor (beta chain) sequence. This sample is part of a study of blood T cell repertoires in COVID-19. Study overall: COVID-19 samples collected from the United States, Italy and Spain covered acute and convalescent phases. T cells, B-cell-depleted T cells, or PBMCs provided the cDNA or gDNA that served as material.

V was pared by 6 bases and J by 6 bases, with 8 bases between. From germline, CDR1 is MGHDK and CDR2 SYGVNS. The CDR3 is 12 amino acids. Original methodology: From reference gene primer amplification, estimates of nucleated cell counts were derived. The method was immunoSEQ multiplex PCR; TCRdb's version includes in-frame clones alone and lacks a portion of them. V, J and clone size reflect that table, while D and trimming were determined from the DNA. The sample yields some 120,000 clones, around 80% seen once. The specimen sequenced was peripheral blood. The chain carries TRBV25-1 and TRBJ2-2; D possibly corresponds to TRBD1 (6 bases). The receptor was derived from a man aged 65-85 years with acute or convalescent COVID-19. CDR3: CASRQGAGELFF. The CDR3 bases are TGTGCCAGCAGACAGGGTGCCGGGGAGCTGTTTTTT.